This T cell receptor beta chain was obtained from a study of T cell repertoires in cytomegalovirus infection. V was shortened by 4 bases and J by 0 bases, with 9 bases between the two germline ends. The CDR3 covers 13 residues. Germline V gene sequence: CDR1 SQVTM, CDR2 ANQGSEA. Study-wide points: What dominated the ex vivo response were HLA-C-restricted CMV-specific TCR beta clonotypes.

With respect to this clonotype: Antigen: not known.

A single record per CDR3 protein comes from TCRdb applying MiXCR to the reads. The sample gives about 260,000 distinct CDR3 sequences, roughly 13% of which show up once; about 8.7% is in the top ten. The sequenced material came from PBMCs. The rearrangement joins TRBV29-1 to TRBJ1-1; TRBD1 is a possible D gene (5 bases). The sequence came from a human donor in good health (CMV status not recorded). Some clones in this sample may be carry-over from other donors' samples. Here the CDR3 DNA reads TGCAGCGTTGTTGCAGGGATGAACACTGAAGCTTTCTTT. Translated, it gives CSVVAGMNTEAFF. The whole variable domain, remainder taken from reference TRBV29-1 and TRBJ1-1, is SAVISQKPSRDICQRGTSLTIQCQVDSQVTMMFWYRQQPGQSLTLIATANQGSEATYESGFVIDKFPISRPNLTFSTLTVSNMSPEDSSIYLCSVVAGMNTEAFFGQGTRLTVV.